This is a list of T cell receptor beta chains from one sample in a study of blood T cell repertoires in COVID-19. TCRdb's table, derived via immunoSEQ multiplex PCR, lists solely in-frame clones and lacks some. Of approximately 190,000 clones listed, around 90% are singletons. Sequencing was carried out using peripheral blood. These receptors were collected from a man in his sixties with active or convalescent COVID-19. CDR3s include the opening cysteine and the closing phenylalanine or tryptophan. A D gene is named only where the DNA matches it firmly. The size of a clone is reported for some rows only, either as once, few or many, or as a class for expanded clones.

v_call	d_call	clone_size	j_call	cdr3_nt	cdr3_aa
TRBV6-1	.	.	TRBJ2-6	TGTGCCAGCAGTGAAGTATTTGGGGCCGGGGCCAACGTCCTGACTTTC	CASSEVFGAGANVLTF
TRBV3-1/TRBV3-2	TRBD1	.	TRBJ1-1	TGTGCCAGCAGCCAAGATGAGGGGGCGCTCACTGAAGCTTTCTTT	CASSQDEGALTEAFF
TRBV3-1/TRBV3-2	TRBD2	.	TRBJ2-3	TGTGCCAGTGGACTAGCGGGGCGCACAGATACGCAGTATTTT	CASGLAGRTDTQYF
TRBV29-1	TRBD2	once	TRBJ2-3	TGCAGCGTTGAACCGGGACTAGTGCCAGATACGCAGTATTTT	CSVEPGLVPDTQYF
TRBV19	TRBD1	.	TRBJ2-3	TGTGCCAGTAGTATAAGGGACAGGGGGTACACAGATACGCAGTATTTT	CASSIRDRGYTDTQYF
TRBV3-1/TRBV3-2	.	once	TRBJ2-2	TGTGCCAGCAGCCAAGAGTGGCTCCGGAACACCGGGGAGCTGTTTTTT	CASSQEWLRNTGELFF
TRBV6-2/TRBV6-3	TRBD1	.	TRBJ1-1	TGTGCCAGCAGTTACTCGACATCCCGTAGACAGGGATGGACTGAAGCTTTCTTT	CASSYSTSRRQGWTEAFF
TRBV19	TRBD2	.	TRBJ2-1	TGTGCCAGTAGTATTGTGCGGGGGGGCCGAAATGAGCAGTTCTTC	CASSIVRGGRNEQFF
TRBV7-8	TRBD2	.	TRBJ2-1	TGTGCCAGCAGCGCGGGAGGGTCCTACAATGAGCAGTTCTTC	CASSAGGSYNEQFF
TRBV5-4	.	.	TRBJ1-1	TGTGCCAGCAAAGGGGCGAACACTGAAGCTTTCTTT	CASKGANTEAFF
TRBV6-2/TRBV6-3	.	once	TRBJ1-5	TGTGCCAGCAGTCCACAGGGAGTTGGGTATAGCAATCAGCCCCAGCATTTT	CASSPQGVGYSNQPQHF
TRBV19	TRBD2	few	TRBJ2-5	TGTGCCTCACACGGGGGGGTTCCGGAGACCCAGTACTTC	CASHGGVPETQYF
TRBV2	TRBD1	.	TRBJ1-2	TGTGCCAGCAGTCCCGGGACAGGGAACTATGGCTACACCTTC	CASSPGTGNYGYTF
TRBV5-1	TRBD2	.	TRBJ2-1	TGCGCCAGCAGCCCCGGGACTAGCGGGGTTGAGCAGTTCTTC	CASSPGTSGVEQFF
TRBV7-9	.	.	TRBJ2-1	TGTGCCAGCAGCTTCTCGGGGAATGAGCAGTTCTTC	CASSFSGNEQFF
TRBV30	.	.	TRBJ1-5	TGTGCCTGGAGTTCACAGGGTAATCAGCCCCAGCATTTT	CAWSSQGNQPQHF
TRBV7-9	.	.	TRBJ2-2	TGTGCCAGCAGCTTAGGGGGCGGACCGGACGGGGAGCTGTTTTTT	CASSLGGGPDGELFF
TRBV30	.	.	TRBJ1-5	TGTGCCTGGACCCGTAGCAATCAGCCCCAGCATTTT	CAWTRSNQPQHF
TRBV9	TRBD2	.	TRBJ2-1	TGTGCCAGCAGCGTAGCGGGGGGTGGTGAGCAGTTCTTC	CASSVAGGGEQFF
TRBV6-1	.	.	TRBJ1-2	TGTGCCAGCAGTGAAGCAGGAGACTATGGCTACACCTTC	CASSEAGDYGYTF
TRBV4-1	TRBD1	.	TRBJ2-5	TGCGCCAGCAGCCTTTTAGACAGGGGGCAGGTAGGGACCCAGTACTTC	CASSLLDRGQVGTQYF
TRBV6-5	TRBD2	.	TRBJ2-2	TGTGCCAGCATTCTAGCGGGGGGGACCGGGGAGCTGTTTTTT	CASILAGGTGELFF
TRBV6-5	TRBD1	.	TRBJ1-5	TGTGCCAGCAGTCAGGGACAGGGATGGAATCAGCCCCAGCATTTT	CASSQGQGWNQPQHF
TRBV5-1	.	.	TRBJ1-4	TGCGCCAGCAGCTCTCGTCCCAACAATGCTAATGAAAAACTGTTTTTT	CASSSRPNNANEKLFF
TRBV5-4	.	.	TRBJ1-3	TGTGCCAGCAGCTTGGGAGGGGGTGGAAACACCATATATTTT	CASSLGGGGNTIYF
TRBV20-1	TRBD1	.	TRBJ2-3	TGCAGTGCTAGTAGAAAACAGGGGGCCCGCACAGATACGCAGTATTTT	CSASRKQGARTDTQYF
TRBV5-1	.	.	TRBJ2-1	TGCGCCAGCAGCTTAAACAGTATGTATGAGCAGTTCTTC	CASSLNSMYEQFF
TRBV18	.	.	TRBJ2-5	TGTGCCAGCTCGAACAACGAAGTGGAGACCCAGTACTTC	CASSNNEVETQYF
TRBV7-9	.	.	TRBJ1-3	TGTGCCAGCAGCTACTTCGACAGTGGAAACACCATATATTTT	CASSYFDSGNTIYF
TRBV6-5	TRBD1	.	TRBJ2-7	TGTGCCAGCAGCCGGGACAGGGGGGGATACGAGCAGTACTTC	CASSRDRGGYEQYF
TRBV27	TRBD1	once	TRBJ1-1	TGTGCCAGCAGTTCAAGACAGGGGTGGACTGAAGCTTTCTTT	CASSSRQGWTEAFF
TRBV2	TRBD1	.	TRBJ1-2	TGTGCCAGCTTCGCAACCGGGACAGGGGGCTATGGCTACACCTTC	CASFATGTGGYGYTF
TRBV19	TRBD1	.	TRBJ1-2	TGTGCCAGTAGTCAGGGGGCGACCTATGGCTACACCTTC	CASSQGATYGYTF
TRBV20-1	.	.	TRBJ1-2	TGCAGTGCTAGCCAGGGGAATGGCTACACCTTC	CSASQGNGYTF
TRBV5-1	TRBD2	.	TRBJ2-5	TGCGCCAGCAGCTTCGAGGGAGGGATCGGGGAGACCCAGTACTTC	CASSFEGGIGETQYF
TRBV5-3	.	.	TRBJ2-1	TGTGCCAGAAGCAATAGCGATTACTACAATGAGCAGTTCTTC	CARSNSDYYNEQFF
TRBV10-3	.	.	TRBJ1-1	TGTGCCATCAGCATGGACACTCAGAACACTGAAGCTTTCTTT	CAISMDTQNTEAFF
TRBV7-2	TRBD1	.	TRBJ2-3	TGTGCCGCGAGAGAGATACAGGGGGCTCAGGCAGATACGCAGTATTTT	CAAREIQGAQADTQYF
TRBV6-5	.	.	TRBJ1-1	TGTGCCAGCAGTTACATTCAGGGGCCGGCTTTCTTT	CASSYIQGPAFF
TRBV7-9	TRBD2	.	TRBJ2-3	TGTGCCAGCAGCTTAGGACTAGCAACAGATACGCAGTATTTT	CASSLGLATDTQYF
TRBV7-6	.	.	TRBJ2-3	TGTGCCAGCAGCTCCCGTGGGGGGAGCACAGATACGCAGTATTTT	CASSSRGGSTDTQYF